This TCR beta chain was recovered during a study of CD8+CD57+ T cells in acquired aplastic anemia. Across the study: DNA recovered from sorted CD4+ and CD8+ cells had a mean of approximately 3 ug. Study observations and caveats: The number of CD8+ CDR3 sequences shared by patients and controls was around 30.

The template for TCR beta VDJ and CDR3 sequence profiling was genomic DNA. MiXCR was run by TCRdb on the reads, yielding one entry per CDR3 protein. The top ten clones hold about 7.8% of a sample with fewer than 250,000 distinct CDR3 sequences, 45% to 50% of them seen once. This CDR3 is 13 amino acids long. V lost 0 bases and J lost 6, with 9 bases in between. The germline gives CDR1 SGHRS, CDR2 YFSETQ. In the case of this clonotype: Its antigen is as yet unknown.

Previously, flow cytometry had revealed CD8+CD57+ cell expansion in the patients chosen for sequencing. Severe acquired aplastic anemia was the diagnosis recorded for all patients. At blood sampling, none of the patients had yet received therapy. The source material was sorted CD4+, CD8+, or CD8+CD57+ T cells (not recorded which) from PBMCs. The clonotype originates from a human donor with aplastic anemia. The gene calls are TRBV5-1 and TRBJ1-2; D remains ambiguous. The CDR3 DNA follows: TGCGCCAGCAGCTTGGACAGCATGAATGGCTACACCTTC. Its translation: CASSLDSMNGYTF. The variable domain in full, completed from reference TRBV5-1 and TRBJ1-2, reads KAGVTQTPRYLIKTRGQQVTLSCSPISGHRSVSWYQQTPGQGLQFLFEYFSETQRNKGNFPGRFSGRQFSNSRSEMNVSTLELGDSALYLCASSLDSMNGYTFGSGTRLTVV.